Listed below are T cell receptor beta chains from one sample, sequenced in a study of blood T cell repertoires in COVID-19. TCRdb keeps only in-frame clones here, not all; method: immunoSEQ multiplex PCR. The sample has about 230,000 clones, about 83% seen once. The sequenced sample was peripheral blood. Source of these receptors: a woman in her 50s with acute or convalescent COVID-19. Each CDR3 is given with its conserved first and last residue. Fields, in order: D gene, V gene, J gene, clone size, CDR3 DNA, CDR3 protein. The D gene is left open where the match is weak. Only part of the rows carry a size: once, few, many, or a class if the clone is expanded.

TRBD2	TRBV14	TRBJ2-7	NA	TGCGCCAGCAGCCAAGAAGAGCGGGAGGGTTCCGAGCAGTACTTC	CASSQEEREGSEQYF
TRBD1	TRBV19	TRBJ1-1	NA	TGTGCCAGTACCGCCGACAGGGTGAACACTGAAGCTTTCTTT	CASTADRVNTEAFF
NA	TRBV23-1	TRBJ2-6	NA	TGCGCCAGCAGTCAAGCGACAGGCCCCGGGGCCAACGTCCTGACTTTC	CASSQATGPGANVLTF
TRBD1	TRBV30	TRBJ2-3	NA	TGTGCCTGGAGGCTGACGGACAGGGCCACAGATACGCAGTATTTT	CAWRLTDRATDTQYF
NA	TRBV10-1	TRBJ2-2	NA	TGCGCCAGCAGTGAAGTAGGGGGGAACACCGGGGAGCTGTTTTTT	CASSEVGGNTGELFF
TRBD1	TRBV5-1	TRBJ2-3	once	TGCGCCAGCAGCAGTGGACAGGGCCGCACAGATACGCAGTATTTT	CASSSGQGRTDTQYF
NA	TRBV5-1	TRBJ1-3	few	TGCGCCAGCAGCTTGGATGGACTCCCGAGCTCTGGAAACACCATATATTTT	CASSLDGLPSSGNTIYF
TRBD1	TRBV27	TRBJ2-7	NA	TGTGCCAGCAGACGTGAGGGACAGGGATCCTACGAGCAGTACTTC	CASRREGQGSYEQYF
NA	TRBV28	TRBJ1-4	few	TGTGCCAGCAGTACGCGGATCGGGGAAAAACTGTTTTTT	CASSTRIGEKLFF
NA	TRBV24-1	TRBJ2-5	NA	TGTGCCACGAGCGACCGGAGGATCCAAGAGACCCAGTACTTC	CATSDRRIQETQYF
NA	TRBV25-1	TRBJ1-2	NA	TGTGCCAGCAGTTGGGGCAACGGCTACACCTTC	CASSWGNGYTF
TRBD2	TRBV6-2/TRBV6-3	TRBJ2-3	NA	TGTGCCAGCAGTTATCGGCTAGCGGGAGTTGGAGATACGCAGTATTTT	CASSYRLAGVGDTQYF
NA	TRBV6-6	TRBJ2-2	few	TGTGCCAGCAGTTTCAGGGGTAACACCGGGGAGCTGTTTTTT	CASSFRGNTGELFF
NA	TRBV19	TRBJ1-2	NA	TGTGCCAGTAACGCGGCCTATGGCTACACCTTC	CASNAAYGYTF
TRBD1	TRBV7-8	TRBJ2-2	NA	TGTGCCAGCAGAATGGGGACAGGGAACGGGGAGCTGTTTTTT	CASRMGTGNGELFF
TRBD2	TRBV20-1	TRBJ2-7	NA	TGCAGTGCTAGTCTTGTAGCGGGAGTTCTCTCGCAGTACTTC	CSASLVAGVLSQYF
TRBD1	TRBV27	TRBJ1-3	NA	TGTGCCAGCAGCCTGACAGGGGGAAGAAACACCATATATTTT	CASSLTGGRNTIYF
NA	TRBV21-1	TRBJ1-1	NA	TGTGCCAGCAGCAAAGACGGCGGCTCGGCTTTCTTT	CASSKDGGSAFF
TRBD1	TRBV3-1/TRBV3-2	TRBJ1-5	few	TGTGCCAGCAGCCAGGGGACAGGGGAGGATCAGCCCCAGCATTTT	CASSQGTGEDQPQHF
TRBD1	TRBV7-8	TRBJ2-2	NA	TGTGCCAGCAGCACCGGACAGGGCTCCGGGGAGCTGTTTTTT	CASSTGQGSGELFF
TRBD1	TRBV7-2	TRBJ2-1	once	TGTGCCAGCAGCTCCCCGGGCAGGGGGCATGAGCAGTTCTTC	CASSSPGRGHEQFF